The 27 T cell receptor beta chains below were found in one sample sequenced in a study of T cell changes during pregnancy in multiple sclerosis. Here immunoSEQ multiplex PCR was the method, and the copy in TCRdb shows in-frame clones only, minus some. This table has tens of thousands of clones, 90% appearing once. The sample consisted of peripheral blood, taken in the second trimester of pregnancy. These receptors all come from a female donor in good health, enrolled as a control in a pregnancy study.

This clone was observed a few times. The rearrangement links TRBV6-6 to TRBJ1-1; D gene unclear. CDR1 and CDR2 (germline): MNHNY, SVGAGI (reference sequence). Trimming stripped 11 bases from V and 8 bases from J, with 15 bases between. The CDR3 loop spans 11 amino acids. CDR3 in amino acids: CAGTGEFEAFF. Written as DNA, the CDR3 is TGTGCCGGTACCGGGGAATTCGAAGCTTTCTTT.

The chain joins TRBV5-4 to TRBJ1-1; unclear D gene. From germline, CDR1 is SGHNT and CDR2 YYREEE (reference sequence). V was pared by 1 base and J by 0 bases, with 10 bases between. CDR3 length equals 15 residues. The CDR3 nucleotides read TGTGCCAGCAGCTTGTCCGGTTTTATGAACACTGAAGCTTTCTTT. It yields the protein CASSLSGFMNTEAFF.

The rearrangement links TRBV5-1 to TRBJ1-2; TRBD1 might be the D (6 bases). The CDR3 spans 14 residues. V lost 0 bases, J lost 7 bases, and 13 bases lay in between. Germline loops: CDR1 SGHRS, CDR2 YFSETQ. Here the CDR3 DNA reads TGCGCCAGCAGCTTGGCCGGGGCAGGGGTTGGCTACACCTTC. It yields the protein CASSLAGAGVGYTF. The whole variable domain, filled in from reference TRBV5-1 and TRBJ1-2, reads KAGVTQTPRYLIKTRGQQVTLSCSPISGHRSVSWYQQTPGQGLQFLFEYFSETQRNKGNFPGRFSGRQFSNSRSEMNVSTLELGDSALYLCASSLAGAGVGYTFGSGTRLTVV.

The chain uses TRBV15 and TRBJ2-2; 10 bases are a match to TRBD2. CDR3 length equals 16 residues. In germline, CDR1 is LNHNV, CDR2 YYDKDF (reference sequence). Losses at the gene ends were 3 bases for V and 7 bases for J; bases not matched to a gene: 8. The CDR3 DNA reads TGTGCCACCAGCAGTGAAGCGGGAGGGCCTGGCGGGGAGCTGTTTTTT. Its translation is CATSSEAGGPGGELFF.

V and J are TRBV18 and TRBJ2-1; tentative D call: TRBD1 (6 bases). The CDR3 contains 16 residues. CDR1 and CDR2 from the germline V gene are KGHSH and LQKENI. The V and J ends lost 3 bases and 7 bases respectively, with 19 bases between them. CDR3 region: CASSPWSEGVTNEQFF. The CDR3 DNA reads as TGTGCCAGCTCACCTTGGTCTGAGGGGGTTACAAATGAGCAGTTCTTC.

This clone is medium-sized in the sample. The chain combines TRBV21-1 with TRBJ2-7; TRBD2 was called by the table and not checked on the DNA. TRBV21-1 is reported as a pseudogene. This CDR3 has 15 amino acids. The CDR3 loop is CASSKVTDRTDEQYF. In DNA form, the CDR3 reads TGTGCCAGCAGCAAAGTCACAGACCGGACTGACGAGCAGTACTTC.

This clone has only a few counts. V and J are TRBV27 and TRBJ1-1; tentative D call: TRBD1 (5 bases). Germline CDR1 is MNHEY and CDR2 is SMNVEV (reference sequence). V was cut by 3 bases and J by 1 base, with 6 bases left in between. The CDR3 is made up of 13 amino acids. CDR3 in amino acids: CASSFDRNTEAFF. The CDR3 bases are TGTGCCAGCAGTTTCGACAGGAACACTGAAGCTTTCTTT.

The J gene is TRBJ2-5, the V gene TRBV6-5; TRBD2 matches at 11 bases. J gave up 5 bases and V 9 bases, and 8 bases lay outside the gene matches. Germline V lookup: CDR1 MNHEY, CDR2 SVGAGI. The CDR3 contains 14 residues. Written as DNA, the CDR3 is TGTGCCAGTCGAACTAGCGGGAGTTTCGAGACCCAGTACTTC. This sequence encodes CASRTSGSFETQYF.

This chain links TRBV6-6 with TRBJ1-1; 7 bases fit TRBD1. CDR3 length: 15 amino acids. The J segment lost 0 bases and the V segment lost 4 bases, leaving 5 bases of the junction unmatched. CDR1 and CDR2 (germline): MNHNY, SVGAGI (reference sequence). CDR3 sequence reads: CASSLTGTLNTEAFF. The CDR3, as DNA: TGTGCCAGCAGTTTGACAGGGACCTTGAACACTGAAGCTTTCTTT.

This chain links TRBV13 with TRBJ1-2; D uncertain. V was cut by 5 bases and J by 0 bases, with 13 bases left in between. The CDR3 loop spans 15 amino acids. Germline-derived CDR1 and CDR2 are PRHDT and FYEKMQ (reference sequence). The CDR3 DNA is TGTGCCAGCAGCCCCCAAGCCCGAGCTAACTATGGCTACACCTTC. It is translated as CASSPQARANYGYTF.

The V call is TRBV9, the J call TRBJ2-5; 13 positions match TRBD2. The CDR3 spans 18 residues. V was pared by 1 base and J by 0 bases, with 6 bases of the junction left unmatched. The germline gives CDR1 SGDLS, CDR2 YYNGEE. CDR3 sequence: CASSVSTSGGTYQETQYF. For the CDR3, the DNA is TGTGCCAGCAGCGTATCGACTAGCGGGGGGACGTACCAAGAGACCCAGTACTTC.

The CDR3 is CASSSPPRLASSYEQYF. As DNA, the CDR3 is TGTGCCAGCAGCTCCCCCCCACGACTAGCGAGCTCCTACGAGCAGTACTTC. The V call is TRBV7-3, the J call TRBJ2-7; TRBD2 aligns across 8 bases. This CDR3 is 17 amino acids long. CDR1 and CDR2 (germline): SGHTA, FQGTGA. The V and J ends lost 4 bases and 0 bases, in that order; junction bases with no gene match: 11.

V and J are TRBV28 and TRBJ1-4, with a tentative D call TRBD2 (7 bases). The better agreement between TRBJ2-2 and the DNA end casts doubt on the J call. Germline loops: CDR1 MDHEN, CDR2 SYDVKM. This CDR3 has 14 amino acids. The CDR3 DNA reads TGTGCCAGCAGGTTCGGGGGGCAGAGAGGGGAGCTGTTTTTT. Residues: CASRFGGQRGELFF.

The chain is built from TRBV19 and TRBJ1-2; D may be TRBD1 (5 bases). The CDR3 runs to 14 residues. V lost 3 bases to trimming and J lost 7 bases, with 15 bases between them. Germline V CDR1 and CDR2: LNHDA, SQIVND (reference sequence). Here the CDR3 DNA reads TGTGCCAGTAGTATCGGGGGAGGAGGGCTTGGCTACACCTTC. It translates to CASSIGGGGLGYTF.

This chain links TRBV27 with TRBJ1-2, with D unresolved. The germline V gene encodes CDR1 MNHEY and CDR2 SMNVEV (reference sequence). The length of the CDR3 is 14 residues. Between the trimmed V and J ends, which lost 4 bases and 5 bases, there was a span of 14 bases. In nucleotides, the CDR3 is TGTGCCAGCAGTTGGACTAGGGATTGGTATGGCTACACCTTC. It yields the protein CASSWTRDWYGYTF.

The chain employs TRBV6-1 and TRBJ1-2, with TRBD1 as a possible D gene (5 bases). The CDR3 spans 14 residues. Germline V CDR1 and CDR2: MNHNS, SASEGT. V gave up 2 bases and J gave up 4 bases, with 11 bases separating them. CDR3 sequence reads: CASSEMRGPYGYTF. The DNA of the CDR3 is TGTGCCAGCAGTGAAATGCGGGGCCCCTATGGCTACACCTTC.

The chain carries TRBV15 and TRBJ1-1; no clear D. This CDR3 is built from 12 residues. Germline V gives CDR1 LNHNV, CDR2 YYDKDF (reference sequence). V shed 3 bases and J shed 11 bases, with 13 bases lying between them. CDR3 sequence reads: CATSSETRRAFF. The CDR3 DNA is TGTGCCACCAGCAGTGAAACGCGGCGGGCTTTCTTT.

The chain combines TRBV7-2 with TRBJ1-2; 7 nucleotides match TRBD1. V gave up 5 bases and J gave up 10 bases; unmatched junction bases: 19. The CDR3 extends over 16 amino acids. Germline loops: CDR1 SGHTA, CDR2 FQGNSA. The CDR3 region is CASSGRTGLTSQFYTF. The CDR3 DNA is TGTGCCAGCAGCGGCCGGACAGGACTTACCTCCCAATTCTACACCTTC.

The chain combines TRBV5-6 with TRBJ1-4; TRBD1 might be the D (5 bases). The CDR3 has 15 amino acids. V gave up 4 bases and J gave up 1 base, with 11 bases separating them. Germline values: CDR1 SGHDT, CDR2 YYEEEE. This chain's CDR3 is CASSRNRLTNEKLFF. The CDR3 nucleotides read TGTGCCAGCAGCCGGAACAGGTTAACTAATGAAAAACTGTTTTTT.

The chain uses TRBV7-9 and TRBJ1-3, with D possibly matching TRBD1 (5 bases). The CDR3 totals 15 residues. Per germline, CDR1 SEHNR and CDR2 FQNEAQ (reference sequence). Deletions cut 5 bases from V and 3 bases from J, with 14 bases between. This CDR3 reads CASSLDTTHGNTIYF. The CDR3 nucleotides read TGTGCCAGCAGCCTGGACACGACCCATGGAAACACCATATATTTT.

The chain recombines TRBV19 with TRBJ2-2; D is unclear. CDR3 length equals 11 residues. Germline CDR1 is LNHDA and CDR2 is SQIVND (reference sequence). V was pared by 5 bases and J by 5 bases, with 3 bases between. CDR3 sequence reads: CASSLTGELFF. In DNA, the CDR3 is TGTGCCAGTAGTCTGACCGGGGAGCTGTTTTTT.

V and J are TRBV30 and TRBJ1-3; no reliable D call. This CDR3 has 10 amino acids. V lost 6 bases and J lost 4, with 4 bases in between. Per the germline V gene, CDR1 is GTSNPN and CDR2 is SVGIG (reference sequence). The CDR3 here is CACAGNTIYF. In DNA, the CDR3 is TGTGCCTGTGCGGGAAACACCATATATTTT.

J is TRBJ2-2 and V is TRBV5-1; 15 nucleotides line up with TRBD2. The germline gives CDR1 SGHRS, CDR2 YFSETQ. This CDR3 has 19 amino acids. The V segment lost 2 bases and the J segment 7 bases; nucleotides outside the gene matches: 12. The CDR3 DNA reads TGCGCCAGCAGCTTAAGACCCGGACTAGCGGGAGGGAGGAGCGGGGAGCTGTTTTTT. It specifies CASSLRPGLAGGRSGELFF.

The chain links TRBV18 to TRBJ2-1; 13 nucleotides agree with TRBD2. The CDR3 has 15 amino acids. Trimming removed 6 bases from V and 13 bases from J; junction bases left unmatched: 12. Germline CDR1 and CDR2: KGHSH and LQKENI. CDR3 amino acids: CASSAGTSGAQGQFF. CDR3 DNA: TGTGCCAGCTCGGCCGGGACTAGCGGGGCCCAGGGCCAGTTCTTC.

The rearrangement links TRBV5-4 to TRBJ1-2; 8 nucleotides agree with TRBD1. CDR3 length: 14 amino acids. After removal of 2 bases from V and 4 bases from J, the junction contained 4 bases not matched to a gene. Germline-derived CDR1 and CDR2 are SGHNT and YYREEE (reference sequence). The CDR3 coding sequence is TGTGCCAGCAGCTTCCGGGACAGGCCCTATGGCTACACCTTC. Amino acids: CASSFRDRPYGYTF.

The V gene is TRBV2, the J gene TRBJ2-7; 12 bases line up with TRBD1. The CDR3 has 12 residues. The junction had 5 bases not matched to a gene; V was cut back by 11 bases and J by 6 bases. Germline loops: CDR1 SNHLY, CDR2 FYNNEI. Written as DNA, the CDR3 is TGTGCCGGCCGGGACAGGGGGCGCGAGCAGTACTTC. It codes for CAGRDRGREQYF.

This chain uses TRBV7-2 with TRBJ2-1, with 14 nucleotides matching TRBD2. J lost 9 bases, V lost 3 bases, and 4 bases had no gene match. CDR3 length: 15 amino acids. The germline V gene encodes CDR1 SGHTA and CDR2 FQGNSA. The CDR3 loop reads CASSFGLAGGSEQFF. CDR3 DNA sequence: TGTGCCAGCAGCTTTGGACTAGCGGGAGGAAGTGAGCAGTTCTTC.